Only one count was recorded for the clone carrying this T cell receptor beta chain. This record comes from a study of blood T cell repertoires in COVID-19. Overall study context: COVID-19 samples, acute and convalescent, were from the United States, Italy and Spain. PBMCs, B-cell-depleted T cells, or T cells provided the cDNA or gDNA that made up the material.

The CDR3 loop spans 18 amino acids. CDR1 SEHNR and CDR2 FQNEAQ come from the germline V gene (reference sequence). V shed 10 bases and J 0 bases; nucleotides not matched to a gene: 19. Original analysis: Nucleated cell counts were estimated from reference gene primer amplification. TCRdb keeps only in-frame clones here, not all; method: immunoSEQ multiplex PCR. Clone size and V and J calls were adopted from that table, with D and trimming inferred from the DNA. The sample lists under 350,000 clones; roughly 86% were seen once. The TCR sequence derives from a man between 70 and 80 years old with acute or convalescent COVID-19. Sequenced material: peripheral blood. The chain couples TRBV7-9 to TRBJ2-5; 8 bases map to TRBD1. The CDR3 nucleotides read TGTGCCACCCATCTTCTGCAACCCCAGGGGGCCTACCAAGAGACCCAGTACTTC. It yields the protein CATHLLQPQGAYQETQYF.